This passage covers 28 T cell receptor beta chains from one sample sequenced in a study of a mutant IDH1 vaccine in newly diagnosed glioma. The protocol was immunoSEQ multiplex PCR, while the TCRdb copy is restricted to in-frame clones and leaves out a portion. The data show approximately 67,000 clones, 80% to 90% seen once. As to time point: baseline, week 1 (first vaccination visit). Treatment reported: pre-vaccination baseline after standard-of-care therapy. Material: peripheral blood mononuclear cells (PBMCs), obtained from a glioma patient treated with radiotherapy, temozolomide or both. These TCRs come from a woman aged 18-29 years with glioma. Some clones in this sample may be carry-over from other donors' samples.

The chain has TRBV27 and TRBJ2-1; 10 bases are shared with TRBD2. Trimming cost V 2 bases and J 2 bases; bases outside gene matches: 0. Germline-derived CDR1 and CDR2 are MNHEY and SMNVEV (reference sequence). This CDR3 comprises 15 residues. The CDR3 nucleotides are TGTGCCAGCAGTTTAGGACTAGCGGCCTACAATGAGCAGTTCTTC. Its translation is CASSLGLAAYNEQFF.

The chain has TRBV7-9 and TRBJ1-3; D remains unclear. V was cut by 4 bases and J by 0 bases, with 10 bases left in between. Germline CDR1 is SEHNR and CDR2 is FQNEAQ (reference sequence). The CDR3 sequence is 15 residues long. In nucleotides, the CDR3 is TGTGCCAGCAGCTCCTACCGGAGCTCTGGAAACACCATATATTTT. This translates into CASSSYRSSGNTIYF.

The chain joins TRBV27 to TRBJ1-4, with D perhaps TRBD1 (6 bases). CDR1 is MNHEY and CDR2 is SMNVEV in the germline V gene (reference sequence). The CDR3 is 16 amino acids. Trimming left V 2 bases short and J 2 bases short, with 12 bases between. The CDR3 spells CASSLKGERTNEKLFF. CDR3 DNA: TGTGCCAGCAGTTTAAAGGGGGAGCGGACTAATGAAAAACTGTTTTTT.

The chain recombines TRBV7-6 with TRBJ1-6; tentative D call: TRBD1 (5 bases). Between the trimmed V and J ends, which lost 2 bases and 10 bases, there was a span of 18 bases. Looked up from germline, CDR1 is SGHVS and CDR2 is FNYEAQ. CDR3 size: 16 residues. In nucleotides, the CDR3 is TGTGCCAGCAGCTTATACGGGGGAACGGGGGGATCACCCCTCCACTTT. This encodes CASSLYGGTGGSPLHF.

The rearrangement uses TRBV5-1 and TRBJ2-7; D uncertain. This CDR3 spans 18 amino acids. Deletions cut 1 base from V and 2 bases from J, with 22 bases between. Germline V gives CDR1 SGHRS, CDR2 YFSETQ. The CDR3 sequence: CASSLSLPVGNLAYEQYF. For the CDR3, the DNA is TGCGCCAGCAGCTTGTCCCTCCCGGTGGGGAACCTGGCCTACGAGCAGTACTTC.

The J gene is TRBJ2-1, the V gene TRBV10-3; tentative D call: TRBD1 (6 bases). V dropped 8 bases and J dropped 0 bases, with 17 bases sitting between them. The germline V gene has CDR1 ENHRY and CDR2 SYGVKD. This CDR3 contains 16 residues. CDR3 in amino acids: CAIGTRDTNSYNEQFF. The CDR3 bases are TGTGCCATCGGGACCCGGGACACCAACTCCTACAATGAGCAGTTCTTC.

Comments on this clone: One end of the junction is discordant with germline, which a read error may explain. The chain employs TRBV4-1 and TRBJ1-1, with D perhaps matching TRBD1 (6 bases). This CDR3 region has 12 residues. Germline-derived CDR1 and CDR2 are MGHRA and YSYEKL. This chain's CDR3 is CASSPTGIETFF. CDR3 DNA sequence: TGCGCCAGCAGCCCCACAGGGATTGAAACTTTCTTT.

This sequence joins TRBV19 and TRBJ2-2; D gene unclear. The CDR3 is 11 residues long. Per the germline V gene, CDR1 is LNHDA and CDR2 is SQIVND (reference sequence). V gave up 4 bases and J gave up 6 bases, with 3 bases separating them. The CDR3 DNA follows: TGTGCCAGTAGTAAGGCCGGGGAGCTGTTTTTT. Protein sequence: CASSKAGELFF.

In DNA form, the CDR3 reads TGTGCCAGCAGTTACTCCACAGGGGGAGAACTTTACTACACCTTC. This codes for CASSYSTGGELYYTF. This sequence joins TRBV6-5 and TRBJ1-2; 8 positions match TRBD1. J gave up 10 bases and V 0 bases, and 10 bases lay outside the gene matches. The germline V gene has CDR1 MNHEY and CDR2 SVGAGI. The CDR3 contains 15 residues.

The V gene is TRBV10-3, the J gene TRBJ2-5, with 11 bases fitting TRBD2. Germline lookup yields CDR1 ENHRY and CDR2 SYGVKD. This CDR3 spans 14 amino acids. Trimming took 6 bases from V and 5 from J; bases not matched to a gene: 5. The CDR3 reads CAIRASGGMETQYF. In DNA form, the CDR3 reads TGTGCCATCAGAGCTAGCGGGGGGATGGAGACCCAGTACTTC.

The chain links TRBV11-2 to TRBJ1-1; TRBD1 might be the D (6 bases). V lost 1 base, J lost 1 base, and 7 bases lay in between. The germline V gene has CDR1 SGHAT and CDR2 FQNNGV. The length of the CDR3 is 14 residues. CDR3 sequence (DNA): TGTGCCAGCAGCTTAGGGACAGCGAACACTGAAGCTTTCTTT. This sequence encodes CASSLGTANTEAFF.

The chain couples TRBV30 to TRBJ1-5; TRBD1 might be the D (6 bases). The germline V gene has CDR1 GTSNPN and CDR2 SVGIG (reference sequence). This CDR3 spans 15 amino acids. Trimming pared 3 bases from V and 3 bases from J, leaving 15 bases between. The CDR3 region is CAWRGGGAYNQPQHF. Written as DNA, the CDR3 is TGTGCCTGGAGAGGTGGGGGCGCTTACAATCAGCCCCAGCATTTT.

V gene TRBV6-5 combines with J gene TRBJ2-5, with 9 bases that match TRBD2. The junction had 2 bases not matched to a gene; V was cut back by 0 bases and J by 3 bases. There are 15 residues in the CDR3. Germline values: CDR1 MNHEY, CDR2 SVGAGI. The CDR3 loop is CASSYSGLAEETQYF. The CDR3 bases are TGTGCCAGCAGTTACTCGGGACTAGCAGAAGAGACCCAGTACTTC.

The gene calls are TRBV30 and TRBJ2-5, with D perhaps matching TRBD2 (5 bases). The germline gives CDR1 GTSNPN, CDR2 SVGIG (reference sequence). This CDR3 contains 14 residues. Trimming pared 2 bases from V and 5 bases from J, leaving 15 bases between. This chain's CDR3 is CAWSIHTRQETQYF. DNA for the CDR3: TGTGCCTGGAGTATCCACACTAGGCAGGAGACCCAGTACTTC.

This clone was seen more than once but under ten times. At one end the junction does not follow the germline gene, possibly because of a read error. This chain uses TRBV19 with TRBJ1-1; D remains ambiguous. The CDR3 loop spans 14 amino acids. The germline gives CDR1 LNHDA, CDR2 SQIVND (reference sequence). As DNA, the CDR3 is TGTGCCAGTAGCATAGCCCGGATGAACACTGAAGCTTTCTTT. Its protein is CASSIARMNTEAFF.

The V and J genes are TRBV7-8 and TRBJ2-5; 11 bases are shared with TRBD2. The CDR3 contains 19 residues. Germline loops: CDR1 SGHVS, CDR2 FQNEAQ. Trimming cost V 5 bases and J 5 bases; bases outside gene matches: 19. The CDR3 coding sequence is TGTGCCAGCAGCACCCAGCTTTTAAGACTAGCGGGGAGAACCGAGACCCAGTACTTC. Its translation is CASSTQLLRLAGRTETQYF.

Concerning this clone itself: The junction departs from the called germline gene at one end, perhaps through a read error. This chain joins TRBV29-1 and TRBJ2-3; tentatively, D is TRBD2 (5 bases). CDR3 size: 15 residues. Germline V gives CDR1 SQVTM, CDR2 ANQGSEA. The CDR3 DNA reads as TGCAGCGTGGAAGGACTGCCAGAAGGCACAGATACGCAGTATTTT. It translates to CSVEGLPEGTDTQYF.

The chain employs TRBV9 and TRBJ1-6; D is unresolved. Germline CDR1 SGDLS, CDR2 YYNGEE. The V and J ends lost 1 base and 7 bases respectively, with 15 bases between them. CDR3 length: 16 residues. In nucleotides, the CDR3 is TGTGCCAGCAGCGTATCGAACGGACCTGCAAATTCACCCCTCCACTTT. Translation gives CASSVSNGPANSPLHF.

The CDR3 DNA reads as TGTGCCAGCAGCCCGACCTGGACAAAGTATGGCTACACCTTC. It yields the protein CASSPTWTKYGYTF. V and J are TRBV7-2 and TRBJ1-2; D might be TRBD1 (5 bases). Trimming cost V 5 bases and J 5 bases, with 15 bases left between them. The CDR3 has 14 amino acids. CDR1 is SGHTA, CDR2 FQGNSA, per germline.

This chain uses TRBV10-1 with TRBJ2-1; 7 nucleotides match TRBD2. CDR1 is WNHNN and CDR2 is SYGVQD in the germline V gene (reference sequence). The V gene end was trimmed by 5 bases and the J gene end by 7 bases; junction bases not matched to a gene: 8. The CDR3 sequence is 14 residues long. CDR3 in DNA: TGCGCCAGCAGTTCTCGACTAGCAGCGAATGAGCAGTTCTTC. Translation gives CASSSRLAANEQFF.

The CDR3 nucleotides are TGCGCCAGCAGCCAAGGCACAACTAACTATGGCTACACCTTC. This codes for CASSQGTTNYGYTF. The chain uses TRBV4-3 and TRBJ1-2; no firm D call. The CDR3 totals 14 residues. The V end was cut by 1 base, the J end by 0 bases, with 6 bases between. CDR1 and CDR2 from the germline V gene are LGHNA and YSLEER.

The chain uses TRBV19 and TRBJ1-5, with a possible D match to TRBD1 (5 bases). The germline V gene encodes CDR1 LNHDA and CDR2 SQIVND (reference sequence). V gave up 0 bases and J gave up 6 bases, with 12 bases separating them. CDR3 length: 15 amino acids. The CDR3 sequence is CASSIDGGGGQPQHF. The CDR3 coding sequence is TGTGCCAGTAGTATAGATGGGGGGGGAGGTCAGCCCCAGCATTTT.

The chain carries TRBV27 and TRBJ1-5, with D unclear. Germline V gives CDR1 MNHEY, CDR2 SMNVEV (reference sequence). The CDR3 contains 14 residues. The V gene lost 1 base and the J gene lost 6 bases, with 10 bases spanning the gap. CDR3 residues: CASSLFEYSQPQHF. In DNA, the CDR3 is TGTGCCAGCAGTTTATTCGAATACTCTCAGCCCCAGCATTTT.

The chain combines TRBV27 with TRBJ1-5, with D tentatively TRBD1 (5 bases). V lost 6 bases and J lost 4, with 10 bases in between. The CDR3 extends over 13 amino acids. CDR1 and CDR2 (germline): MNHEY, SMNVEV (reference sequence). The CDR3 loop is CASSWDRNQPQHF. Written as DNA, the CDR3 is TGTGCCAGCAGCTGGGACCGAAATCAGCCCCAGCATTTT.

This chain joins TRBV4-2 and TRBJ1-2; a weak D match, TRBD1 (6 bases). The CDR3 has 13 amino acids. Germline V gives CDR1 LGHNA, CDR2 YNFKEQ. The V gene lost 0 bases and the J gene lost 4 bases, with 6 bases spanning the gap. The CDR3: CASSQEGGYGYTF. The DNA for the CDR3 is TGTGCCAGCAGCCAAGAAGGGGGCTATGGCTACACCTTC.

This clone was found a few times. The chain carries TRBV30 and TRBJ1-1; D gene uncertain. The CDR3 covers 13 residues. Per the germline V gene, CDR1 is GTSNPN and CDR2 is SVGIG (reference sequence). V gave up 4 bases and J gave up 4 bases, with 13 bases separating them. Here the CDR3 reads CAWTKTLGTEAFF. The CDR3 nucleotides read TGTGCCTGGACCAAGACCCTGGGCACTGAAGCTTTCTTT.

The CDR3 coding sequence is TGTGCCAGCTCACCTGGTACAGGGATCACCGGGGAGCTGTTTTTT. Translating gives CASSPGTGITGELFF. The chain combines TRBV18 with TRBJ2-2; D is perhaps TRBD1 (6 bases). The CDR3 totals 15 residues. Per germline, CDR1 KGHSH and CDR2 LQKENI. The V and J ends lost 3 bases and 4 bases respectively, with 12 bases between them.

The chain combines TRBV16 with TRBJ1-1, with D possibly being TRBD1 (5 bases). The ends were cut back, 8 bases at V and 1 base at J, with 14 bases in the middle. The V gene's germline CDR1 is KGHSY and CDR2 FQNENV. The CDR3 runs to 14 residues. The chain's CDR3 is CASAPGNGNTEAFF. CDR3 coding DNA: TGTGCCAGCGCCCCAGGGAACGGGAACACTGAAGCTTTCTTT.